This TCR beta chain was sequenced in a study of T cells of healthy individuals. Germline loops: CDR1 ENHRY, CDR2 SYGVKD. Trimming removed 3 bases from V and 3 bases from J; junction bases left unmatched: 7. The CDR3 is 15 residues long. There are a few counts of this clonotype. MiXCR, run by TCRdb on the 5' RACE reads, gives a single entry per CDR3 protein. Among over 40,000 distinct CDR3 sequences listed, about 4.5% were seen once. The receptor was isolated from a human donor in good health. The chain joins TRBV10-3 to TRBJ2-7, with 8 bases lining up with TRBD1. CDR3: CAISDPGQVNYEQYF. The CDR3 nucleotides are TGTGCCATCAGTGATCCGGGACAGGTAAACTACGAGCAGTACTTC.